One T cell receptor beta chain is described in this entry. The clone's antigen remains unknown. One base away there is no much larger clone; base qualities are not given. Trimming takes 6 bases off V and 1 base off J; junction bases not matched to a gene: 7. Its CDR3 holds 17 amino acids, cysteine through phenylalanine. Only the CDR3 portion is preserved as DNA: 51 bases, with reading frame beginning at the first base. CDR1 MNHNS and CDR2 SASEGT are derived from the germline V gene. The data stem from a study of glioma-infiltrating T cells (dated by TCRdb to 2016 to 2017). With regard to the full study: TCR alpha- and beta-chain repertoires were sequenced from glioma tissue, non-neoplastic brain tissue and matched peripheral blood mononuclear cells. Each tissue-infiltrating repertoire was compared with the same patient's peripheral blood repertoire to measure divergence between tissue and blood T-cell populations. Three low-grade glioma patients, about 8 primary glioblastoma patients and three non-glioma patients contributing non-neoplastic brain tissue were included in the paired cohort. Paper-wide results and their limitations: Only a very small number of CDR3 sequences turned up in both tissue and blood, a result put down to high CDR3 diversity combined with limited sampling. The group comparisons were based on small numbers of patients: three non-neoplastic, three low-grade glioma and roughly eight glioblastoma patients. VJ-independent divergence between tissue and blood was lower than expected in non-neoplastic patients but higher than expected in all gliomas, particularly low-grade gliomas.

TCR alpha and beta CDR3 regions were amplified with the iRepertoire nested amplicon-rescue multiplex PCR (arm-PCR) platform from RNA. The input for one-step reverse transcription and amplification was roughly 100-450 ng of either tissue mRNA or PBMC total RNA. Following bead purification, Illumina adapters were added through a secondary multiplex PCR, and the libraries were then gel-purified between 200 and 400 bp. The libraries contained internal 6-nucleotide barcodes that were used for demultiplexing. Sequencing of libraries was performed on an Illumina MiSeq with 2x220 or 2x250 nucleotide paired-end reads. The original methods were these. Paired reads were merged using FLASH 1.2.11 and were aligned to the GRCh37 human genome using BWA-MEM, after which TRA and TRB reads were extracted. For V and J assignment, an IMGT-derived reference of cassette sequences and CDR3 motifs that included pseudogenes was used. Reads were translated in three frames, and productive CDR3s were defined as those with a C...FGXG motif and no stop codons. Unique combinations of V-J cassette pair and CDR3 amino acid sequence were defined as clonotypes. Hamming distance filtering was applied to reads, with thresholds set by the sequence error rate of each sample in mapped regions. TCRdb reprocessing: public reads trimmed at Q25 with fastp, clones called with MiXCR, in-frame beta chains kept. Identical CDR3 proteins give one entry, which carries the most common genes and DNA. The authors' filters were not applied to this entry. This sample gives about 130,000 distinct CDR3 sequences in total; 20% to 25% of them show up just once. Around a quarter of the sample is held by the ten biggest clonotypes.

The clonotype comes from a human donor with low-grade glioma or glioblastoma, undergoing nonglioma brain surgery, or in good health (not recorded which). The V and J genes are TRBV6-1 and TRBJ2-3; TRBD2 matches 13 bases in the middle. Sequences were obtained from glioma tissue, nonneoplastic brain tissue, or PBMCs (not recorded which). CDR3 protein: CASRETGTSGGTDTQYF. The base sequence is TGTGCCAGCAGGGAAACCGGGACTAGCGGGGGCACAGATACGCAGTATTTT.